The clone carrying this T cell receptor (beta chain) has a handful of counts. This record comes from a study of OX40 agonist ivuxolimab in advanced cancers. Deletions cut 5 bases from V and 11 bases from J, with 15 bases between. The CDR3 totals 12 residues. CDR1 and CDR2 from the germline V gene are SGHTA and FQGNSA. The repertoire was sequenced with immunoSEQ multiplex PCR; TCRdb's copy has only in-frame clones and lacks some. The top ten hold 4% to 5% of the sample, which has 50,000 to 60,000 clones, over 80% seen once. This clonotype was sampled from an adult with an advanced solid tumor such as melanoma, head and neck, liver or kidney cancer. The sample in question was CD4+ or CD8+ T cells sorted from blood, obtained in a trial of the OX40 agonist ivuxolimab. The chain links TRBV7-2 to TRBJ2-5; no firm D call. The CDR3 bases are TGTGCCAGCAGCCCCACGAGGCTATCGCAGTACTTC. This gives the protein CASSPTRLSQYF.